This passage covers 23 T cell receptor beta chains from one sample sequenced in a study of T cell responses to AZD1222 COVID-19 vaccine. Data came from immunoSEQ multiplex PCR; TCRdb stores just in-frame clones and leaves some out. The sample includes 130,000 to 150,000 clones, approximately 91% of them seen just once. The sequencing here drew on peripheral blood, taken 28 days after the second AZD1222 dose. Receptors originate from an adult who received the AZD1222 COVID-19 vaccine.

This sequence joins TRBV7-9 and TRBJ2-1, with 7 bases aligning to TRBD2. V lost 5 bases to trimming and J lost 7 bases; unmatched junction nucleotides: 11. The germline CDR1 and CDR2 sequences are SEHNR and FQNEAQ (reference sequence). This CDR3 contains 15 residues. This CDR3 reads CASSTAGLSRNEQFF. The CDR3 nucleotides read TGTGCCAGCAGCACAGCGGGACTCTCCAGGAATGAGCAGTTCTTC. The full variable domain, in which reference TRBV7-9 and TRBJ2-1 provide the parts outside the CDR3, is DTGVSQNPRHKITKRGQNVTFRCDPISEHNRLYWYRQTLGQGPEFLTYFQNEAQLEKSRLLSDRFSAERPKGSFSTLEIQRTEQGDSAMYLCASSTAGLSRNEQFFGPGTRLTVL.

V usage is TRBV5-4 and J usage is TRBJ2-1, with D possibly being TRBD1 (5 bases). The CDR3 length is 15 residues. The germline gives CDR1 SGHNT, CDR2 YYREEE (reference sequence). Trimming took off 0 bases at V and 7 bases at J, with 14 bases between the two ends. The CDR3 is CASSLAEKGRNEQFF. The CDR3 DNA reads as TGTGCCAGCAGCTTGGCCGAAAAGGGGCGTAATGAGCAGTTCTTC.

The chain couples TRBV2 to TRBJ1-5, with 7 bases identical to TRBD1. The CDR3 covers 16 residues. The J segment lost 2 bases and the V segment lost 6 bases, leaving 10 bases of the junction unmatched. From germline, CDR1 is SNHLY and CDR2 FYNNEI. The CDR3 bases are TGTGCCAGCAGGGCGGGACTCCAGGGGGGCAATCAGCCCCAGCATTTT. Translated, it gives CASRAGLQGGNQPQHF. The whole variable domain, filled in from reference TRBV2 and TRBJ1-5, reads EPEVTQTPSHQVTQMGQEVILRCVPISNHLYFYWYRQILGQKVEFLVSFYNNEISEKSEIFDDQFSVERPDGSNFTLKIRSTKLEDSAMYFCASRAGLQGGNQPQHFGDGTRLSIL.

V gene TRBV13 combines with J gene TRBJ2-7; D might be TRBD2 (5 bases). Trimming removed 3 bases at V and 0 bases at J, with 15 bases between. The length of the CDR3 is 16 residues. Germline V gives CDR1 PRHDT, CDR2 FYEKMQ (reference sequence). In DNA, the CDR3 is TGTGCCAGCAGCTTCCGCCTCCGGACTGCCTCCTACGAGCAGTACTTC. This sequence encodes CASSFRLRTASYEQYF.

V gene TRBV7-9 combines with J gene TRBJ2-1; D gene uncertain. CDR1 and CDR2 from the germline V gene are SEHNR and FQNEAQ (reference sequence). The CDR3 sequence is 16 residues long. V was trimmed by 5 bases and J by 4 bases, leaving 18 bases between them. The CDR3 nucleotides are TGTGCCAGCAGCCGCGACGTAGATTGGGTTTACAATGAGCAGTTCTTC. As protein: CASSRDVDWVYNEQFF. The variable domain in full, with the rest retrieved from reference TRBV7-9 and TRBJ2-1, is DTGVSQNPRHKITKRGQNVTFRCDPISEHNRLYWYRQTLGQGPEFLTYFQNEAQLEKSRLLSDRFSAERPKGSFSTLEIQRTEQGDSAMYLCASSRDVDWVYNEQFFGPGTRLTVL.

This clone was found a few times. The rearrangement links TRBV4-2 to TRBJ2-3, with 9 positions matching TRBD2. J lost 4 bases, V lost 0 bases, and 5 bases had no gene match. The CDR3 totals 16 residues. Germline CDR1 is LGHNA and CDR2 is YNFKEQ. This chain's CDR3 is CASSQDRRGGPDTQYF. The CDR3 DNA sequence: TGTGCCAGCAGCCAAGATCGGCGGGGGGGCCCAGATACGCAGTATTTT.

The rearrangement joins TRBV5-4 to TRBJ2-5; TRBD2 agrees at 14 bases. The trim removed 2 bases at V and 3 bases at J, leaving 6 bases unmatched. The CDR3 has 17 residues. The V gene's germline CDR1 is SGHNT and CDR2 YYREEE (reference sequence). The CDR3 nucleotides are TGTGCCAGCAGCTTCCTGCCGGGACTAGCGGGGGAAGAGACCCAGTACTTC. Translating it yields CASSFLPGLAGEETQYF.

V is TRBV5-1 and J is TRBJ1-3; D may be TRBD1 (6 bases). Germline CDR1 is SGHRS and CDR2 is YFSETQ. The V end lost 4 bases, the J end lost 0 bases, and 11 bases lay between the germline ends. The CDR3 contains 15 residues. CDR3: CASSPTGGSGNTIYF. DNA for the CDR3: TGCGCCAGCAGCCCGACAGGTGGCTCTGGAAACACCATATATTTT. Drawing the rest from reference TRBV5-1 and TRBJ1-3, the complete variable domain is KAGVTQTPRYLIKTRGQQVTLSCSPISGHRSVSWYQQTPGQGLQFLFEYFSETQRNKGNFPGRFSGRQFSNSRSEMNVSTLELGDSALYLCASSPTGGSGNTIYFGEGSWLTVV.

V is TRBV5-1 and J is TRBJ2-1; a possible D gene is TRBD1 (5 bases). From germline, CDR1 is SGHRS and CDR2 YFSETQ. CDR3 length: 15 amino acids. Trimming pared 0 bases from V and 1 base from J, leaving 8 bases between. CDR3 sequence reads: CASSLEGLSYNEQFF. CDR3 sequence (DNA): TGCGCCAGCAGCTTGGAGGGGCTATCCTACAATGAGCAGTTCTTC.

In this sample, this clone turned up once. The gene calls are TRBV6-5 and TRBJ1-4; 8 bases are a match to TRBD1. V shed 7 bases, J shed 6 bases, and the junction held 10 bases outside the gene matches. This CDR3 spans 15 amino acids. Germline V lookup: CDR1 MNHEY, CDR2 SVGAGI. The CDR3 DNA follows: TGTGCCAGCAACGTTCAACCAGGGGGCTATGAAAAACTGTTTTTT. Translation: CASNVQPGGYEKLFF.

The chain employs TRBV7-2 and TRBJ2-7, with D maybe TRBD1 (5 bases). V was pared by 4 bases and J by 2 bases, with 18 bases between. Germline CDR1 SGHTA, CDR2 FQGNSA. CDR3 size: 16 residues. The CDR3 loop reads CASSSSTGTATYEQYF. DNA of the CDR3: TGTGCCAGCAGCTCCTCAACAGGAACGGCGACCTACGAGCAGTACTTC.

This clone was counted only a few times. The chain joins TRBV12-3 or TRBV12-4 to TRBJ2-7; D is perhaps TRBD1 (6 bases). With 4 bases removed from V and 6 bases from J, the gap between germline ends came to 13 bases. This CDR3 has 13 amino acids. In DNA form, the CDR3 reads TGTGCCAGCAGTTCCCCCAGGGGTCGCGAGCAGTACTTC. This sequence encodes CASSSPRGREQYF.

The V gene is TRBV13, the J gene TRBJ2-1; tentative D call: TRBD2 (6 bases). CDR1 PRHDT and CDR2 FYEKMQ come from the germline V gene (reference sequence). CDR3 size: 14 residues. V shed 4 bases and J shed 2 bases, with 9 bases lying between them. This CDR3 reads CASSSRLAYNEQFF. The CDR3 DNA is TGTGCCAGCAGCTCCAGACTAGCCTACAATGAGCAGTTCTTC.

Written as DNA, the CDR3 is TGTGCCAGCAGCTTAACGGGGAACACTGAAGCTTTCTTT. The encoded protein is CASSLTGNTEAFF. The chain combines TRBV7-9 with TRBJ1-1; D remains unclear. Trimming left V 2 bases short and J 1 base short, with 5 bases between. Germline V gives CDR1 SEHNR, CDR2 FQNEAQ (reference sequence). The CDR3 consists of 13 residues.

The J gene is TRBJ1-3, the V gene TRBV14; 7 bases fit TRBD1. Germline V lookup: CDR1 SGHDN, CDR2 FVKESK. Germline trimming cut 1 base from V and 4 bases from J; bases unmatched to any gene: 4. This CDR3 contains 15 residues. As DNA, the CDR3 is TGTGCCAGCAGCCAAGTAGCAGGGGGAGGAAACACCATATATTTT. Translating it yields CASSQVAGGGNTIYF.

The chain couples TRBV25-1 to TRBJ1-2; 8 nucleotides line up with TRBD1. CDR1 and CDR2 (germline): MGHDK, SYGVNS. The CDR3 extends over 13 amino acids. Trimming removed 3 bases from V and 4 bases from J; junction bases left unmatched: 1. The CDR3 DNA reads as TGTGCCAGCAGTGAGACAGGGGTCTATGGCTACACCTTC. This codes for CASSETGVYGYTF.

The chain employs TRBV9 and TRBJ2-3, with 7 bases fitting TRBD1. V was clipped by 2 bases and J by 1 base; unmatched bases: 10. The CDR3 loop spans 17 amino acids. In germline, CDR1 is SGDLS, CDR2 YYNGEE. In DNA, the CDR3 is TGTGCCAGCAGCGTTGCGACAGGGTCGGTGCGCACAGATACGCAGTATTTT. Residues: CASSVATGSVRTDTQYF.

The chain joins TRBV18 to TRBJ1-2, with a weak D call TRBD1 (5 bases). The CDR3 has 15 residues. The V gene's germline CDR1 is KGHSH and CDR2 LQKENI. V lost 2 bases, J lost 4 bases, and 14 bases lay in between. This CDR3 is CASSPRRSGTYGYTF. DNA for the CDR3: TGTGCCAGCTCACCAAGACGGTCCGGGACCTATGGCTACACCTTC.

A single count supports this clone. The V and J genes are TRBV4-1 and TRBJ2-1, with a tentative D call TRBD1 (6 bases). Germline V gene sequence: CDR1 MGHRA, CDR2 YSYEKL. The CDR3 totals 16 residues. V dropped 3 bases and J dropped 8 bases, with 20 bases sitting between them. The CDR3 sequence: CASSQSADRRGHEQFF. The CDR3 nucleotides read TGCGCCAGCAGCCAGTCCGCCGACAGGAGAGGGCATGAGCAGTTCTTC.

The DNA of the CDR3 is TGTGCCAGTAACTACGCAGGGACAGACTATGGCTACACCTTC. Protein sequence: CASNYAGTDYGYTF. The chain recombines TRBV6-5 with TRBJ1-2; TRBD1 aligns across 7 bases. CDR1 is MNHEY and CDR2 is SVGAGI in the germline V gene. CDR3 length: 14 residues. V trimming: 9 bases; J trimming: 3 bases; junction bases outside the gene matches: 10.

The chain is built from TRBV5-1 and TRBJ2-1; 11 nucleotides match TRBD2. Per the germline V gene, CDR1 is SGHRS and CDR2 is YFSETQ. The CDR3 loop spans 18 amino acids. V shed 4 bases and J 5 bases; nucleotides not matched to a gene: 14. The CDR3 DNA follows: TGCGCCAGCAGCCCCTTCTCCAACCTAGCGGGAGGTGACAATGAGCAGTTCTTC. Translated, it gives CASSPFSNLAGGDNEQFF. The whole variable domain, remainder taken from reference TRBV5-1 and TRBJ2-1, is KAGVTQTPRYLIKTRGQQVTLSCSPISGHRSVSWYQQTPGQGLQFLFEYFSETQRNKGNFPGRFSGRQFSNSRSEMNVSTLELGDSALYLCASSPFSNLAGGDNEQFFGPGTRLTVL.

The gene calls are TRBV11-2 and TRBJ2-7; D is unresolved. This CDR3 is 14 amino acids long. Trimming left V 6 bases short and J 0 bases short, with 12 bases between. Germline values: CDR1 SGHAT, CDR2 FQNNGV. This CDR3 is CASRLPEHSYEQYF. The CDR3 bases are TGTGCCAGCAGATTACCGGAGCACTCCTACGAGCAGTACTTC.

V usage is TRBV7-2 and J usage is TRBJ1-1; TRBD1 is a possible D gene (6 bases). The V gene's germline CDR1 is SGHTA and CDR2 FQGNSA. V shed 5 bases and J shed 1 base, with 23 bases lying between them. The CDR3 length is 18 residues. The CDR3 loop reads CASSPTWQGPPRNTEAFF. The CDR3 nucleotides are TGTGCCAGCAGCCCGACCTGGCAGGGGCCCCCTAGGAACACTGAAGCTTTCTTT.